This T cell receptor (beta chain) was sequenced in a study of type 1 and type 2 diabetes patients. Study-level information: Participants included type 1 and type 2 diabetes patients plus nondiabetic controls. Magnetic bead positive selection isolated CD4+ or CD8+ T cells from PBMCs. Study-wide results and caveats: Some expanded clones seen only in T1D might occur in additional T2D or control samples.

The PCR template was genomic DNA. The TCR beta CDR3 region was amplified using 30 forward and 13 reverse primers. MiXCR, applied by TCRdb to the multiplex PCR reads, yields one record per CDR3 protein. The sample contains under 300,000 distinct CDR3 sequences, 47% of which appear only once. Notes on this clonotype: Its antigen is unidentified.

Sequenced: peripheral blood mononuclear cells (PBMCs). This TCR was sampled from a man in his late teens or twenties with type 2 diabetes.

CDR3 DNA: TGTGCCAGCAGCTACCAGGGGGACGGTGCCAACGTCCTGACTTTC. Translation gives CASSYQGDGANVLTF. V usage is TRBV7-9 and J usage is TRBJ2-6; 7 positions match TRBD1. V shed 4 bases and J 7 bases; nucleotides not matched to a gene: 7. This CDR3 spans 15 amino acids. CDR1 and CDR2 from the germline V gene are SEHNR and FQNEAQ (reference sequence).